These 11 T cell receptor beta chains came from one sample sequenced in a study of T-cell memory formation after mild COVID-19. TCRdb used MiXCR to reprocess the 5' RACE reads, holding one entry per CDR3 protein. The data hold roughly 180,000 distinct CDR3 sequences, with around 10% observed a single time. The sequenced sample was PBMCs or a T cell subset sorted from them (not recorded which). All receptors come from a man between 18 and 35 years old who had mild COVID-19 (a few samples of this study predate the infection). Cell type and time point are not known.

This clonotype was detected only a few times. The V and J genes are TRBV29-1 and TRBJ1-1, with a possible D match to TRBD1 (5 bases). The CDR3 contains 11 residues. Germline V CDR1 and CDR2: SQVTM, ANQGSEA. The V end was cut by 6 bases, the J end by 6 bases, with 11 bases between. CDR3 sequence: CSVKGTAEAFF. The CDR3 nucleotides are TGCAGCGTGAAGGGGACGGCTGAAGCTTTCTTT.

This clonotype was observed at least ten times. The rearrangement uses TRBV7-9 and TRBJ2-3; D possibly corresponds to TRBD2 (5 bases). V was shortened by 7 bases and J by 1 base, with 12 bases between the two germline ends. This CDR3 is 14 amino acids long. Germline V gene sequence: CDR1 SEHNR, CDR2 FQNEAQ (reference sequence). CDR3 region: CASILDSGTDTQYF. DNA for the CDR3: TGTGCCAGCATCCTAGATAGCGGCACAGATACGCAGTATTTT.

DNA for the CDR3: TGCAGCGTCACCCGGAATCGGGGGGGACAAGAGACCCAGTACTTC. Translated: CSVTRNRGGQETQYF. This rearrangement joins TRBV29-1 to TRBJ2-5, with 8 bases fitting TRBD2. V shed 6 bases and J 2 bases; nucleotides not matched to a gene: 11. The germline CDR1 and CDR2 sequences are SQVTM and ANQGSEA. The CDR3 length is 15 residues.

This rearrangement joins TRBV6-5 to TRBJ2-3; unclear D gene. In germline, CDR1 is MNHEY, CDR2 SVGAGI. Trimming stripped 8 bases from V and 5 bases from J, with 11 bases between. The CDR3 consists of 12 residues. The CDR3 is CASARNQDTQYF. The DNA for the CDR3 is TGTGCCAGCGCCCGTAACCAAGATACGCAGTATTTT.

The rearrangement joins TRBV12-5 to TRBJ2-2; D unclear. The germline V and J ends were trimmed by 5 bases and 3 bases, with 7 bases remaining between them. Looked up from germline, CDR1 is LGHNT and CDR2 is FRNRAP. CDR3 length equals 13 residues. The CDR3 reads CASGDMDTGELFF. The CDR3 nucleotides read TGTGCTAGTGGTGACATGGACACCGGGGAGCTGTTTTTT. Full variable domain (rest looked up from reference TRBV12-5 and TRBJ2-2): DARVTQTPRHKVTEMGQEVTMRCQPILGHNTVFWYRQTMMQGLELLAYFRNRAPLDDSGMPKDRFSAEMPDATLATLKIQPSEPRDSAVYFCASGDMDTGELFFGEGSRLTVL.

This chain's CDR3 is CASSVRGAEAFF. DNA of the CDR3: TGTGCCAGCAGTGTTCGGGGAGCTGAAGCTTTCTTT. V gene TRBV2 combines with J gene TRBJ1-1; D unresolved. CDR1 and CDR2 from the germline V gene are SNHLY and FYNNEI. The V end was cut by 4 bases, the J end by 6 bases, with 9 bases between. The CDR3 spans 12 residues. The whole variable domain, filled in from reference TRBV2 and TRBJ1-1, reads EPEVTQTPSHQVTQMGQEVILRCVPISNHLYFYWYRQILGQKVEFLVSFYNNEISEKSEIFDDQFSVERPDGSNFTLKIRSTKLEDSAMYFCASSVRGAEAFFGQGTRLTVV.

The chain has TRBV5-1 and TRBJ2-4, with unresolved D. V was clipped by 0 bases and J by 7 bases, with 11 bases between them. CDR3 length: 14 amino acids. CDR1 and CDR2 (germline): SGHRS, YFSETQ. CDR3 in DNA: TGCGCCAGCAGCTTGGGTCCGCCAAGGAACATTCAGTACTTC. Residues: CASSLGPPRNIQYF.

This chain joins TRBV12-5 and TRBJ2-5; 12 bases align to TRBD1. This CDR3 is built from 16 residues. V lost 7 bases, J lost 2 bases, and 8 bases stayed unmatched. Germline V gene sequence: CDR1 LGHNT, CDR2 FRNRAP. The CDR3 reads CASAVGTGGQQETQYF. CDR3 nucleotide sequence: TGTGCTAGTGCCGTCGGGACAGGGGGCCAACAAGAGACCCAGTACTTC.

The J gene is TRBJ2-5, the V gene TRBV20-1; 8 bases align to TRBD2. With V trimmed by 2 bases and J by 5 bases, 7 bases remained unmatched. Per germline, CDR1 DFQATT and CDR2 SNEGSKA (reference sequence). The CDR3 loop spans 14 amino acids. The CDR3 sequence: CSARNAGGGETQYF. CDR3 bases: TGCAGTGCTAGAAACGCGGGGGGCGGGGAGACCCAGTACTTC.

Here the CDR3 DNA reads TGTGCCAGCAGCGGGCGGGTCGGGGCTGAAGCTTTCTTT. It specifies CASSGRVGAEAFF. The V gene is TRBV7-3, the J gene TRBJ1-1, with D uncertain. CDR1 is SGHTA, CDR2 FQGTGA, per germline. The CDR3 is 13 residues long. V was trimmed by 5 bases and J by 6 bases, leaving 13 bases between them. The full variable domain, its missing parts supplied by reference TRBV7-3 and TRBJ1-1, is GAGVSQTPSNKVTEKGKYVELRCDPISGHTALYWYRQSLGQGPEFLIYFQGTGAADDSGLPNDRFFAVRPEGSVSTLKIQRTERGDSAVYLCASSGRVGAEAFFGQGTRLTVV.

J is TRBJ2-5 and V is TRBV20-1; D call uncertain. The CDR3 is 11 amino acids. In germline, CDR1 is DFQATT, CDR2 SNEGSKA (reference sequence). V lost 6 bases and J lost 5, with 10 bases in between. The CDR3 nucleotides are TGCAGTGCCGTCGCAGCGGAGACCCAGTACTTC. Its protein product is CSAVAAETQYF.